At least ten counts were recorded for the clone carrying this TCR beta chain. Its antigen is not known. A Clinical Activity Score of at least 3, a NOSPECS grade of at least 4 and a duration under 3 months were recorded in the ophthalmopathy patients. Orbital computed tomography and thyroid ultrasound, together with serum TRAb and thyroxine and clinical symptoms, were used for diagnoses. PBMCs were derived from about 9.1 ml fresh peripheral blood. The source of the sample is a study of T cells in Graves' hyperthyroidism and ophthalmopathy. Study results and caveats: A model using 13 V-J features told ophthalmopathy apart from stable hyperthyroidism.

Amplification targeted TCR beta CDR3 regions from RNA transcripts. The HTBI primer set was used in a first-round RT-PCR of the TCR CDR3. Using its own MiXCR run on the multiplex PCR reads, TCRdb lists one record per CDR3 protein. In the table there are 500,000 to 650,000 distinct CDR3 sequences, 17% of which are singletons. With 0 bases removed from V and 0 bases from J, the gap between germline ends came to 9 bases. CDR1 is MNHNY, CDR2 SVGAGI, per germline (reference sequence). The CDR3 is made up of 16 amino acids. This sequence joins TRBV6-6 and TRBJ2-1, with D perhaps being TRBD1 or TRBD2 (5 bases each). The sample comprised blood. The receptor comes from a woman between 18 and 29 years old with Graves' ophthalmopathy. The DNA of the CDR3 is TGTGCCAGCAGTTACTCGGGACGGACCTCCTACAATGAGCAGTTCTTC. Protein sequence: CASSYSGRTSYNEQFF.